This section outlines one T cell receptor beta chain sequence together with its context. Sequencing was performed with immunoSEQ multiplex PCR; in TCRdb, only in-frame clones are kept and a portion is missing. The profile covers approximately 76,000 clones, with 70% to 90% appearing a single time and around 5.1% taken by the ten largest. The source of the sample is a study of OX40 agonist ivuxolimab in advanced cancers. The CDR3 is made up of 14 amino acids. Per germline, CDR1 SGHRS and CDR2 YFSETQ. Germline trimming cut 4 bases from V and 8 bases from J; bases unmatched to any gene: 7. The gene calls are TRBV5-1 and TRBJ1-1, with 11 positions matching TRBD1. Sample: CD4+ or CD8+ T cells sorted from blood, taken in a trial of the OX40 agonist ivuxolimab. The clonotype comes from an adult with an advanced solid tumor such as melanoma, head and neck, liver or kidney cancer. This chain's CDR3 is CASSGGQGAGEAFF. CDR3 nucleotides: TGCGCCAGCAGCGGCGGACAGGGGGCGGGGGAAGCTTTCTTT.